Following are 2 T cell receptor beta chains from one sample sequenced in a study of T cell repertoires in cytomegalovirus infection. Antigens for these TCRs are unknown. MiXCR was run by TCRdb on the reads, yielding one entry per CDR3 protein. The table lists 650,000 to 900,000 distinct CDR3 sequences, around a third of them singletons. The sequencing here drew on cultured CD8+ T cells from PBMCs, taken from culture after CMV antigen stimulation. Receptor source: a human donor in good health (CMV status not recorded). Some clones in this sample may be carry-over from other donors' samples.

CDR3 sequence reads: CASGWGQTEAFF. The CDR3 DNA reads TGTGCCAGTGGTTGGGGACAGACTGAAGCTTTCTTT. The chain couples TRBV19 to TRBJ1-1; 7 bases align to TRBD1. The CDR3 runs to 12 residues. V dropped 8 bases and J dropped 5; count of bases not matched to a gene: 5. Germline CDR1 is LNHDA and CDR2 is SQIVND (reference sequence). The entire variable domain, with the rest obtained from reference TRBV19 and TRBJ1-1, is as follows: DGGITQSPKYLFRKEGQNVTLSCEQNLNHDAMYWYRQDPGQGLRLIYYSQIVNDFQKGDIAEGYSVSREKKESFPLTVTSAQKNPTAFYLCASGWGQTEAFFGQGTRLTVV.

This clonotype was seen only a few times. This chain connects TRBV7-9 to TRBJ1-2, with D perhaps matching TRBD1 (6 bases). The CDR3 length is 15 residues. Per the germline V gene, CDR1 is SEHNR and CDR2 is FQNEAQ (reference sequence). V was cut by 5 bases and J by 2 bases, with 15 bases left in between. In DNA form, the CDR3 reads TGTGCCAGCAGCAGGACAGCGAACCCCAACTATGGCTACACCTTC. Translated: CASSRTANPNYGYTF.